This T cell receptor (beta chain) derives from a study of type 1 and type 2 diabetes patients. Looking at the study overall: Sequencing for the whole study yielded 18,976,912 paired-end reads.

Genomic DNA was the PCR template. The TCR beta CDR3 region was amplified using 30 forward and 13 reverse primers. In TCRdb, the multiplex PCR reads were re-called with MiXCR into one record per CDR3 protein. This table holds 250,000 or so distinct CDR3 sequences, around 47% found once. To note about this clonotype: Its antigen is unknown.

The study, taken as a whole, reports: A median of one highly-expanded CD4+ clone, covering 3% to 4% of reads, occurred in type 2 diabetes.

The source is a man between 18 and 29 years old with type 2 diabetes. The sample comprised peripheral blood mononuclear cells (PBMCs).

The CDR3 sequence: CATKPRDNSPLHF. CDR3 bases: TGTGCCACCAAGCCTCGGGATAATTCACCCCTCCACTTT. The chain links TRBV19 to TRBJ1-6; D unclear. Germline V lookup: CDR1 LNHDA, CDR2 SQIVND (reference sequence). CDR3 length: 13 amino acids. Trimming stripped 10 bases from V and 5 bases from J, with 12 bases between.